This T cell receptor beta chain is drawn from a study of shared clonotypes between healthy human individuals (TCRdb year 2020). As for the study more broadly: The cohort included a few men and a couple of women between 18 and 49 years of age. For each donor, CD4 naive and CD4 memory were each given three plates, CD8 naive was given two plates, and CD8 memory was given one plate. The study deeply sequenced blood TCR repertoires of five healthy adults to estimate repertoire size and the extent of clonotype sharing between individuals. To increase sequencing depth and limit assay-specific biases, different laboratories used diverse techniques to prepare libraries and sequence TCR repertoires. Per donor, leukapheresis produced somewhere between about 0.9 and 9.5 billion PBMCs.

Study-wide conclusions, independent of this receptor: Pairwise subsampling led to the expectation that sequencing depth would affect the degree of clonotype sharing among donors. Rarefaction of sorted-subset datasets indicated incomplete sequencing despite the large sequencing depth. The genetic and exposure-history diversity represented was limited by the small number of donors. Sampling was restricted to blood, and TCR repertoires in tissues likely differ from the TCR repertoires found in blood. Sharing across a few donors was observed for around 5% of naive CD4, less than 4% of naive CD8, around 2.5% of memory CD4, and about 0.39% of memory CD8 clonotypes. Larger estimated clonotype richness was generally found for naive subsets than for memory subsets. Compared with non-shared clonotypes, the clonotypes found in all four sorted-subset donors had higher generation probabilities.

Taken from the germline V gene, the CDR1 and CDR2 loops are SGHTA and FQGNSA. There are 16 amino acids in the CDR3, from cysteine to phenylalanine inclusive. The read is trimmed to its CDR3 DNA, 48 bases read in frame from base 1. Trimming at the junction amounts to 1 base on V and 1 base on J, and the germline ends lie 12 bases apart. This clone is a singleton in its sample. Its antigen remains unidentified. Per-base qualities were not stored, and no clone one base away is much larger. Using the deep immunoSEQ assay, multiplex PCR amplified TCR CDR3 regions from genomic DNA. For each cell subset, the extracted genomic DNA was distributed evenly across all wells of several immunoSEQ 96-well plates, and each plate served as one replicate. For sorted subsets, each replicate PCR was loaded with about 0.2 ug genomic DNA, equivalent to roughly 30,000 T cell genomes. The purified libraries were quantified using a Qubit 3.0 fluorometer, sized with a Bioanalyzer 2100, and then quantified again using the KAPA Library Quantification kit. Every immunoSEQ 96-well plate was sequenced on a separate single-read 150-cycle Illumina NextSeq 550 flow cell. In the paper's pipeline: Because only junctional sequences without quality scores were contained in the immunoSEQ output, filtering matching that applied to full-length reads could not be performed. To assign V/J genes and CDR3, sequences were annotated using PyIR, a Python wrapper for IgBLAST v1.9, with IMGT germline references. Reads with weak V/J assignments (E-value above 1e-6), missing CDR3, stop codons, out-of-frame junctions, or ambiguous translated residues were removed. A V3J clonotype was defined by an identical inferred V gene, J gene, and CDR3 amino acid sequence. Percentage overlap between repertoires was computed as shared unique clonotypes divided by the size of the smaller repertoire. RTK rarefaction, the Chao1 estimator, and Recon v2.1 estimates of unobserved clonotypes were used to assess repertoire richness. OLGA was used to compute generation probabilities for all TCRbeta clonotypes that the gDNA method yielded from four donors. Sourced from immuneACCESS, this table was stored by TCRdb with only in-frame sequences that have V and J called. A share of the clones is absent; for the studies checked, an unresolved V gene accounts for under half, and the remainder has no known explanation. V, J and clone size are taken as reported in that table, and D and trimming were inferred from the DNA itself. The sample table shows just over 2,000,000 clones, and 85% to 95% are seen once. Around 0.13% of the sample is in the top ten clones.

The donors were healthy, HIV-negative adults who had no recently reported acute infections or vaccinations. Every donor was a Caucasian adult residing in Nashville, Tennessee, USA. CD4+ T cells were enriched through magnetic negative selection, after which naive cells were positively selected on CD45RA and the remaining negative fraction served as the memory subset. Blood was obtained by leukapheresis, after which PBMCs were separated by Ficoll-Histopaque density gradient centrifugation and cryopreserved in liquid nitrogen vapor phase. Purity and quantity of every magnetically sorted T cell population were checked by analytical flow cytometry. Genomic DNA was isolated from each sorted fraction and quantified by UV absorbance on a Nanodrop 2000c.

The source material was naive CD4+ T cells sorted from blood. The cell subset or site label corresponds to: CD45RA+ positively selected. Rearrangement joined TRBV7-2 to TRBJ2-3; the D gene is not confidently resolved. This TCR was sampled from a man aged 18 to 35 in good health. Here is the DNA: TGTGCCAGCAGCTTAGGGGCGCTTGGAGGCACAGATACGCAGTATTTT. Translation gives CASSLGALGGTDTQYF. With all but the CDR3 taken from the reference TRBV7-2 and TRBJ2-3 genes, the full variable domain is: GAGVSQSPSNKVTEKGKDVELRCDPISGHTALYWYRQSLGQGLEFLIYFQGNSAPDKSGLPSDRFSAERTGGSVSTLTIQRTQQEDSAVYLCASSLGALGGTDTQYFGPGTRLTVL.